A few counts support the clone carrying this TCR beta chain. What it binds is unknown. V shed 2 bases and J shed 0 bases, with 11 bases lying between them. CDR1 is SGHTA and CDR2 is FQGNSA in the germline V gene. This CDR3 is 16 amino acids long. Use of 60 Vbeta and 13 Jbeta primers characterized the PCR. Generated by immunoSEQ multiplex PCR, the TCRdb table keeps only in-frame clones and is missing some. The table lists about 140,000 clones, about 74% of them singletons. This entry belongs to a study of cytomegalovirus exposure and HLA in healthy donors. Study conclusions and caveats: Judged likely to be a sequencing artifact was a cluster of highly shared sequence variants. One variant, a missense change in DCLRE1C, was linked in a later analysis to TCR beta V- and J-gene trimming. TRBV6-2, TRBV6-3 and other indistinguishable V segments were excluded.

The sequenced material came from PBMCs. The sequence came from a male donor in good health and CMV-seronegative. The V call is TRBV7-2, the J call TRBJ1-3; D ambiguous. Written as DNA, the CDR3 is TGTGCCAGCAGCTTAACAGCCACCTACTCTGGAAACACCATATATTTT. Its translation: CASSLTATYSGNTIYF.